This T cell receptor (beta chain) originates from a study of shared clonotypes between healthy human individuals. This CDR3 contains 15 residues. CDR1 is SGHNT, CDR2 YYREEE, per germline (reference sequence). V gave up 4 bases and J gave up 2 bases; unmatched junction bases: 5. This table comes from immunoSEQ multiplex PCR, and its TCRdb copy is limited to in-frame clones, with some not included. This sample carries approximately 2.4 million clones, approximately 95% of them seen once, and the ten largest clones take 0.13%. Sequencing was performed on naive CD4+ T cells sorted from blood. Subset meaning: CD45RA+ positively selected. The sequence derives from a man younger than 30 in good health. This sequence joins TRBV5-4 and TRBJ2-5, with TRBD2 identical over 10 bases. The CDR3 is CASSVGLAVQETQYF. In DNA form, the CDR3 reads TGTGCCAGCAGCGTAGGACTAGCGGTACAAGAGACCCAGTACTTC.